One sample yielded the 3 T cell receptor beta chains listed below, sequenced in a study of blood T cell repertoires in COVID-19. Assay used: immunoSEQ multiplex PCR; TCRdb lists only in-frame clones, some missing. The sample contains about 170,000 clones, 87% of which appear only once. What was sequenced was peripheral blood. The source of these receptors is a man in his late teens or twenties with active or convalescent COVID-19.

V gene TRBV5-8 combines with J gene TRBJ2-1; a weak D match, TRBD2 (6 bases). Trimming cost V 1 base and J 0 bases, with 11 bases left between them. Per the germline V gene, CDR1 is SGHTS and CDR2 is YDEGEE. This CDR3 is 16 amino acids long. The CDR3 sequence is CASSLWRGTSYNEQFF. The CDR3 DNA sequence: TGTGCCAGCAGCTTGTGGCGGGGTACCTCCTACAATGAGCAGTTCTTC.

The CDR3 loop is CASSYSRESGNTIYF. The CDR3 coding sequence is TGTGCCAGCAGTTACTCGAGAGAATCTGGAAACACCATATATTTT. The chain has TRBV6-6 and TRBJ1-3; D call uncertain. The CDR3 has 15 residues. Germline CDR1 and CDR2: MNHNY and SVGAGI (reference sequence). Trimming removed 0 bases from V and 1 base from J, with 7 bases in between.

This sequence joins TRBV27 and TRBJ2-1, with D hard to call. The germline CDR1 and CDR2 sequences are MNHEY and SMNVEV (reference sequence). The CDR3 is 16 residues long. With 1 base removed from V and 0 bases from J, the gap between germline ends came to 10 bases. In DNA, the CDR3 is TGTGCCAGCAGTTTATACTACCTGAGCTCCTACAATGAGCAGTTCTTC. The encoded protein is CASSLYYLSSYNEQFF.